A single sample is the source of the 26 T cell receptor beta chains below, sequenced in a study of blood T cell repertoires in COVID-19. Some clones are missing from TCRdb's copy, which holds only in-frame ones; the method was immunoSEQ multiplex PCR. The repertoire holds 270,000 or so clones, with roughly 89% as singletons. Input material: peripheral blood. The receptors shown here come from a man aged 35 to 55 with acute or convalescent COVID-19.

This rearrangement joins TRBV3-1 (or the pseudogene TRBV3-2) to TRBJ1-5, with D perhaps TRBD1 (5 bases). Germline V gene lookup returns CDR1 LGHDT and CDR2 YNNKEL (reference sequence). The length of the CDR3 is 15 residues. The V and J ends lost 3 bases and 3 bases respectively, with 12 bases between them. The DNA of the CDR3 is TGTGCCAGCAGCCACCTACAGGACGTCAATCAGCCCCAGCATTTT. Its translation is CASSHLQDVNQPQHF.

The CDR3 DNA reads as TGTGCCAGCAGTTTCGGGGAAGCCTACGAGCAGTACTTC. Protein: CASSFGEAYEQYF. This chain joins TRBV12-3 or TRBV12-4 and TRBJ2-7, with TRBD2 as a possible D gene (5 bases). Trimming removed 3 bases from V and 2 bases from J, with 8 bases in between. The CDR3 covers 13 residues.

The chain links TRBV4-1 to TRBJ2-4; D ambiguous. V was cut by 1 base and J by 7 bases, with 11 bases left in between. This CDR3 region has 14 residues. Germline V gene lookup returns CDR1 MGHRA and CDR2 YSYEKL. The CDR3 nucleotides are TGCGCCAGCAGCCAAGGCCCCGGAGATAACATTCAGTACTTC. This encodes CASSQGPGDNIQYF.

The chain carries TRBV7-2 and TRBJ2-2, with 8 positions matching TRBD1. This CDR3 contains 13 residues. Germline CDR1 reads SGHTA; CDR2 reads FQGNSA. The V gene end was trimmed by 3 bases and the J gene end by 9 bases; junction bases not matched to a gene: 3. CDR3 sequence reads: CASSLGQDRELFF. The CDR3 DNA reads TGTGCCAGCAGCTTGGGACAGGATCGGGAGCTGTTTTTT.

This chain connects TRBV6-5 to TRBJ1-3; D unclear. V was cut by 6 bases and J by 3 bases, with 6 bases left in between. The CDR3 is 12 residues long. Per the germline V gene, CDR1 is MNHEY and CDR2 is SVGAGI. CDR3 nucleotides: TGTGCCAGCAGGGGCTTTGGAAACACCATATATTTT. This codes for CASRGFGNTIYF.

The chain recombines TRBV2 with TRBJ1-5, with 9 nucleotides matching TRBD1. Germline CDR1 reads SNHLY; CDR2 reads FYNNEI. CDR3 length: 16 amino acids. V shed 4 bases and J 3 bases; nucleotides not matched to a gene: 7. The CDR3 sequence is CASSGDRAMINQPQHF. The CDR3 DNA reads as TGTGCCAGCAGTGGGGACAGGGCGATGATCAATCAGCCCCAGCATTTT. The whole variable domain, filled in from reference TRBV2 and TRBJ1-5, reads EPEVTQTPSHQVTQMGQEVILRCVPISNHLYFYWYRQILGQKVEFLVSFYNNEISEKSEIFDDQFSVERPDGSNFTLKIRSTKLEDSAMYFCASSGDRAMINQPQHFGDGTRLSIL.

Here the CDR3 reads CASSSHRAKGANVLTF. In DNA, the CDR3 is TGTGCCAGCAGTTCCCACAGGGCGAAAGGGGCCAACGTCCTGACTTTC. The J gene is TRBJ2-6, the V gene TRBV6-5; D perhaps matches TRBD1 (6 bases). The germline CDR1 and CDR2 sequences are MNHEY and SVGAGI. CDR3 size: 16 residues. V was shortened by 4 bases and J by 4 bases, with 14 bases between the two germline ends.

The chain employs TRBV6-5 and TRBJ1-6, with unresolved D. Germline-derived CDR1 and CDR2 are MNHEY and SVGAGI. The CDR3 runs 14 residues. The V end was cut by 0 bases, the J end by 5 bases, with 5 bases between. The CDR3 nucleotides are TGTGCCAGCAGTTACTCGGCCAATAATTCACCCCTCCACTTT. It encodes CASSYSANNSPLHF.

The chain uses TRBV6-6 and TRBJ1-2; D is unresolved. The CDR3 extends over 14 amino acids. Germline values: CDR1 MNHNY, CDR2 SVGAGI (reference sequence). The ends were cut back, 7 bases at V and 0 bases at J, with 12 bases in the middle. The CDR3 DNA sequence: TGTGCCAGCACTGAACAGTACACTAACTATGGCTACACCTTC. As protein: CASTEQYTNYGYTF.

This chain uses TRBV12-5 with TRBJ1-4; 7 nucleotides line up with TRBD1. The germline V gene has CDR1 LGHNT and CDR2 FRNRAP. V was clipped by 0 bases and J by 8 bases; unmatched bases: 18. The CDR3 has 19 residues. The CDR3 region has the DNA TGTGCTAGTGGTTTGGTATGGAACAGGGGAGTGCAACTAGGGGAAAAACTGTTTTTT. Its translation: CASGLVWNRGVQLGEKLFF.

This rearrangement joins TRBV19 to TRBJ1-1; a weak D match, TRBD1 (6 bases). The V end lost 8 bases, the J end lost 6 bases, and 19 bases lay between the germline ends. The germline CDR1 and CDR2 sequences are LNHDA and SQIVND (reference sequence). The CDR3 length is 14 residues. CDR3 coding DNA: TGTGCCAGTTTCGAGCGGGGGGCCCTACCTGAAGCTTTCTTT. Translating gives CASFERGALPEAFF.

The DNA of the CDR3 is TGTGCCAGCAGTTATACCCCAGAGAACACTGAAGCTTTCTTT. Protein sequence: CASSYTPENTEAFF. The chain is built from TRBV6-5 and TRBJ1-1; D is undetermined. Trimming took off 3 bases at V and 1 base at J, with 9 bases between the two ends. The CDR3 is 14 residues long. CDR1 MNHEY and CDR2 SVGAGI come from the germline V gene.

This chain links TRBV28 with TRBJ1-2; 7 positions agree with TRBD1. Germline CDR1 MDHEN, CDR2 SYDVKM. This CDR3 region has 12 residues. Trimming took 2 bases from V and 11 from J; bases not matched to a gene: 5. The CDR3 sequence is CASSLRGGAYTF. The CDR3 region has the DNA TGTGCCAGCAGTTTAAGAGGGGGCGCGTACACCTTC.

CDR3 coding DNA: TGTGCCAGTAGTGTCCTCACTAGCGGGGGCACAGATACGCAGTATTTT. It specifies CASSVLTSGGTDTQYF. The chain combines TRBV19 with TRBJ2-3; 10 bases are shared with TRBD2. Germline-derived CDR1 and CDR2 are LNHDA and SQIVND (reference sequence). This CDR3 contains 16 residues. Germline trimming cut 5 bases from V and 1 base from J; bases unmatched to any gene: 6.

This clone was counted a single time. The chain carries TRBV27 and TRBJ1-2; a weak D match, TRBD1 (5 bases). Germline CDR1 reads MNHEY; CDR2 reads SMNVEV (reference sequence). V was trimmed by 1 base and J by 2 bases, leaving 17 bases between them. This CDR3 has 17 residues. The CDR3 DNA reads TGTGCCAGCAGTTTATGGCCCCCTCGACAGTTAAACTATGGCTACACCTTC. Amino acids: CASSLWPPRQLNYGYTF.

This clone has only one observation. The chain is built from TRBV18 and TRBJ1-1; 7 bases map to TRBD1. The CDR3 loop spans 16 amino acids. With V trimmed by 2 bases and J by 0 bases, 6 bases remained unmatched. Per the germline V gene, CDR1 is KGHSH and CDR2 is LQKENI. The CDR3 is CASSPNSGTVNTEAFF. The CDR3 DNA follows: TGTGCCAGCTCACCAAACTCCGGGACAGTGAACACTGAAGCTTTCTTT.

The genes are TRBV2 and TRBJ1-6; no definite D call. V lost 4 bases and J 12 bases, leaving 13 bases between the germline ends. The CDR3 extends over 13 amino acids. The germline gives CDR1 SNHLY, CDR2 FYNNEI. The CDR3 is CASSGMLRGPLHF. CDR3 nucleotide sequence: TGTGCCAGCAGTGGGATGCTGAGAGGACCCCTCCACTTT.

The J gene is TRBJ2-7, the V gene TRBV15, with TRBD1 identical over 12 bases. Germline-derived CDR1 and CDR2 are LNHNV and YYDKDF (reference sequence). The V and J ends lost 2 bases and 5 bases, in that order; junction bases with no gene match: 7. The CDR3 spans 16 residues. CDR3 sequence: CATSRQPGTGGDEQYF. The CDR3 DNA sequence: TGTGCCACCAGCAGACAGCCCGGGACAGGGGGCGACGAGCAGTACTTC.

This chain links TRBV9 with TRBJ2-4; 7 nucleotides agree with TRBD1. Germline trimming cut 3 bases from V and 4 bases from J; bases unmatched to any gene: 7. Germline assignment: CDR1 SGDLS and CDR2 YYNGEE. The CDR3 has 15 amino acids. CDR3 nucleotides: TGTGCCAGCAGCGAGGGTGGGACAGTAAAAAACATTCAGTACTTC. Its protein product is CASSEGGTVKNIQYF. The full variable domain, completed using reference TRBV9 and TRBJ2-4, is DSGVTQTPKHLITATGQRVTLRCSPRSGDLSVYWYQQSLDQGLQFLIQYYNGEERAKGNILERFSAQQFPDLHSELNLSSLELGDSALYFCASSEGGTVKNIQYFGAGTRLSVL.

The chain combines TRBV12-3 or TRBV12-4 with TRBJ1-1, with D hard to call. Trimming pared 6 bases from V and 0 bases from J, leaving 8 bases between. This CDR3 comprises 13 residues. The CDR3 DNA follows: TGTGCCAGCAGCCCCGCGATGAACACTGAAGCTTTCTTT. Amino acid sequence: CASSPAMNTEAFF.

The chain recombines TRBV23-1 with TRBJ1-1; D possibly corresponds to TRBD1 (5 bases). TRBV23-1 is designated an ORF whose function remains uncertain. This CDR3 region has 14 residues. V gave up 9 bases and J gave up 1 base, with 15 bases separating them. CDR3 nucleotide sequence: TGCGCCAGGGGGCGGAGGGTACAGAACACTGAAGCTTTCTTT. Its protein is CARGRRVQNTEAFF.

The chain has TRBV30 and TRBJ1-1; D perhaps matches TRBD1 (5 bases). The CDR3 contains 14 residues. Trimming removed 5 bases from V and 3 bases from J, with 16 bases in between. Germline lookup yields CDR1 GTSNPN and CDR2 SVGIG (reference sequence). For the CDR3, the DNA is TGTGCCTGGGAAGATTGGGGGGGAGACACTGAAGCTTTCTTT. Its protein is CAWEDWGGDTEAFF.

The chain combines TRBV25-1 with TRBJ2-7; TRBD2 aligns across 8 bases. The CDR3 loop spans 14 amino acids. Germline CDR1 reads MGHDK; CDR2 reads SYGVNS. Trimming cost V 2 bases and J 7 bases; bases outside gene matches: 7. The CDR3 is CASSEGAGAGEQYF. The CDR3 DNA reads as TGTGCCAGCAGTGAAGGAGCGGGGGCGGGAGAGCAGTACTTC.

The genes are TRBV9 and TRBJ1-6, with D tentatively TRBD1 (5 bases). Trimming pared 0 bases from V and 6 bases from J, leaving 13 bases between. Germline V lookup: CDR1 SGDLS, CDR2 YYNGEE. The CDR3 consists of 16 residues. The CDR3 loop reads CASSVGGELFNSPLHF. The CDR3 DNA is TGTGCCAGCAGCGTAGGGGGCGAGTTGTTTAATTCACCCCTCCACTTT. Variable domain in full (rest from reference TRBV9 and TRBJ1-6): DSGVTQTPKHLITATGQRVTLRCSPRSGDLSVYWYQQSLDQGLQFLIQYYNGEERAKGNILERFSAQQFPDLHSELNLSSLELGDSALYFCASSVGGELFNSPLHFGNGTRLTVT.

This clone was seen once. The rearrangement uses TRBV19 and TRBJ1-5, with D possibly being TRBD1 (5 bases). CDR1 is LNHDA, CDR2 SQIVND, per germline (reference sequence). The length of the CDR3 is 13 residues. V lost 4 bases to trimming and J lost 3 bases, with 7 bases between them. The CDR3 coding sequence is TGTGCCAGTAGTAAAGGGGCCAATCAGCCCCAGCATTTT. Translated: CASSKGANQPQHF. Full variable domain (remainder filled in from reference TRBV19 and TRBJ1-5): DGGITQSPKYLFRKEGQNVTLSCEQNLNHDAMYWYRQDPGQGLRLIYYSQIVNDFQKGDIAEGYSVSREKKESFPLTVTSAQKNPTAFYLCASSKGANQPQHFGDGTRLSIL.

This chain joins TRBV27 and TRBJ2-3; D is perhaps TRBD2 (5 bases). V was trimmed by 3 bases and J by 3 bases, leaving 7 bases between them. Germline assignment: CDR1 MNHEY and CDR2 SMNVEV (reference sequence). The CDR3 spans 13 residues. Here the CDR3 DNA reads TGTGCCAGCAGTTTCGGGGTTACAGATACGCAGTATTTT. This gives the protein CASSFGVTDTQYF.